The 21 T cell receptor beta chains below all came from one sample that was sequenced in a study of cytomegalovirus exposure and HLA in healthy donors. In the PCR, 60 Vbeta and 13 Jbeta primers were used. Sequencing used immunoSEQ multiplex PCR; TCRdb keeps in-frame clones, though not all of them. The sample consists of 150,000 to 200,000 clones, over 80% of them appearing once. The specimen sequenced was PBMCs. These receptors were taken from a woman aged 45-60 years in good health and CMV-seropositive.

This clone was found once. This chain links TRBV4-3 with TRBJ2-7; 9 nucleotides align to TRBD2. V lost 0 bases and J lost 2; bases outside the gene matches: 5. Germline V CDR1 and CDR2: LGHNA, YSLEER. The CDR3 length is 16 residues. The CDR3 loop is CASSQDQAGGPYEQYF. The CDR3 DNA sequence: TGCGCCAGCAGCCAAGACCAAGCGGGGGGCCCCTACGAGCAGTACTTC.

This chain uses TRBV28 with TRBJ2-5; maybe TRBD2 (6 bases). This CDR3 is built from 14 residues. The germline V gene encodes CDR1 MDHEN and CDR2 SYDVKM. V lost 7 bases to trimming and J lost 4 bases, with 16 bases between them. The CDR3 reads CASILTGAGETQYF. CDR3 bases: TGTGCCAGCATTCTCACGGGAGCCGGAGAGACCCAGTACTTC.

This sequence joins TRBV6-5 and TRBJ1-2; 10 nucleotides align to TRBD1. CDR3 length: 14 amino acids. Germline V gene data show CDR1 as MNHEY and CDR2 as SVGAGI. V shed 7 bases, J shed 5 bases, and the junction held 7 bases outside the gene matches. CDR3 region: CASTLGQGVYGYTF. In nucleotides, the CDR3 is TGTGCCAGCACCTTAGGACAGGGGGTTTATGGCTACACCTTC.

The chain is built from TRBV18 and TRBJ1-2; D possibly corresponds to TRBD1 (5 bases). The CDR3 totals 14 residues. Germline V lookup: CDR1 KGHSH, CDR2 LQKENI. V was clipped by 0 bases and J by 7 bases, with 12 bases between them. CDR3 in DNA: TGTGCCAGCTCACCACCGACGGGGGTCTTTGGCTACACCTTC. Protein product: CASSPPTGVFGYTF.

The rearrangement links TRBV7-2 to TRBJ2-7; 9 bases match TRBD2. J was trimmed by 2 bases and V by 3 bases; bases with no gene match: 5. Germline lookup yields CDR1 SGHTA and CDR2 FQGNSA. This CDR3 has 15 residues. In DNA, the CDR3 is TGTGCCAGCAGCTTTACTAGCGGGCCCGCCTACGAGCAGTACTTC. It translates to CASSFTSGPAYEQYF. The variable domain in full, completed from reference TRBV7-2 and TRBJ2-7, reads GAGVSQSPSNKVTEKGKDVELRCDPISGHTALYWYRQSLGQGLEFLIYFQGNSAPDKSGLPSDRFSAERTGGSVSTLTIQRTQQEDSAVYLCASSFTSGPAYEQYFGPGTRLTVT.

The chain carries TRBV7-3 and TRBJ2-7; 7 positions match TRBD2. The CDR3 covers 14 residues. Trimming cost V 1 base and J 0 bases; bases outside gene matches: 0. Germline V gene data show CDR1 as SGHTA and CDR2 as FQGTGA. The CDR3 nucleotides are TGTGCCAGCAGCTTAAGCGGGGGCTCCTACGAGCAGTACTTC. Protein sequence: CASSLSGGSYEQYF.

The chain recombines TRBV21-1 with TRBJ2-7; the D call of TRBD2 is as the table states it, not checked on the DNA. TRBV21-1 is given as a pseudogene. The CDR3 loop spans 13 amino acids. The CDR3 loop is CASSTMGLVEQYF. The CDR3 DNA follows: TGTGCCAGCAGCACAATGGGACTAGTCGAGCAGTACTTC.

V usage is TRBV7-2 and J usage is TRBJ2-1, with TRBD2 matching over 11 bases. Germline CDR1 reads SGHTA; CDR2 reads FQGNSA. V was clipped by 5 bases and J by 3 bases; unmatched bases: 3. The CDR3 runs 15 residues. The CDR3 coding sequence is TGTGCCAGCAGCCAGACTAGCGGGAACTACAATGAGCAGTTCTTC. Protein: CASSQTSGNYNEQFF.

This rearrangement joins TRBV27 to TRBJ1-5; 7 nucleotides align to TRBD1. The trim removed 4 bases at V and 6 bases at J, leaving 12 bases unmatched. The CDR3 has 16 residues. Looked up from germline, CDR1 is MNHEY and CDR2 is SMNVEV (reference sequence). In nucleotides, the CDR3 is TGTGCCAGCAGTTCGGCCACAGGGGTAGTAAGTCAGCCCCAGCATTTT. Its translation: CASSSATGVVSQPQHF.

V is TRBV20-1 and J is TRBJ1-1, with TRBD1 identical over 7 bases. This CDR3 is built from 11 residues. CDR1 and CDR2 (germline): DFQATT, SNEGSKA (reference sequence). The junction had 7 bases not matched to a gene; V was cut back by 6 bases and J by 9 bases. CDR3 nucleotide sequence: TGCAGTGCCAGCAGGGGGGTTCAAGCTTTCTTT. This codes for CSASRGVQAFF.

A word on this clone: Distinct nucleotide sequences in the sample also encode this CDR3. The chain couples TRBV5-1 to TRBJ2-1; no reliable D call. V was pared by 0 bases and J by 0 bases, with 7 bases between. CDR1 and CDR2 from the germline V gene are SGHRS and YFSETQ. This CDR3 is 15 amino acids long. The CDR3 DNA reads as TGCGCCAGCAGCTTGGGCGGTAGCTCCTACAATGAGCAGTTCTTC. Protein sequence: CASSLGGSSYNEQFF. Drawing the rest from reference TRBV5-1 and TRBJ2-1, the complete variable domain is KAGVTQTPRYLIKTRGQQVTLSCSPISGHRSVSWYQQTPGQGLQFLFEYFSETQRNKGNFPGRFSGRQFSNSRSEMNVSTLELGDSALYLCASSLGGSSYNEQFFGPGTRLTVL.

The gene calls are TRBV5-6 and TRBJ1-3, with 7 bases aligning to TRBD1. CDR1 and CDR2 from the germline V gene are SGHDT and YYEEEE. The length of the CDR3 is 14 residues. V was pared by 3 bases and J by 4 bases, with 4 bases of the junction left unmatched. CDR3 amino acids: CASSYGTAGNTIYF. The CDR3 bases are TGTGCCAGCAGCTACGGGACAGCCGGAAACACCATATATTTT.

This rearrangement joins TRBV4-1 to TRBJ1-2; 7 bases map to TRBD1. Germline trimming cut 0 bases from V and 3 bases from J; bases unmatched to any gene: 4. Germline loops: CDR1 MGHRA, CDR2 YSYEKL. The CDR3 sequence is 15 residues long. The CDR3 DNA reads as TGCGCCAGCAGCCAAGAGGGGACAGCATACTATGGCTACACCTTC. This translates into CASSQEGTAYYGYTF.

For the CDR3, the DNA is TGTGCCAGTAAGCCAAGGTTCGGGGGGGCTAATGAAAAACTGTTTTTT. It is translated as CASKPRFGGANEKLFF. The V gene is TRBV19, the J gene TRBJ1-4; possibly TRBD1 for D (5 bases). The germline gives CDR1 LNHDA, CDR2 SQIVND (reference sequence). The V gene lost 7 bases and the J gene lost 3 bases, with 18 bases spanning the gap. The CDR3 contains 16 residues.

This clone was counted once. This rearrangement joins TRBV5-6 to TRBJ2-5; D is undetermined. From germline, CDR1 is SGHDT and CDR2 YYEEEE. V was shortened by 1 base and J by 5 bases, with 9 bases between the two germline ends. This CDR3 is built from 13 residues. CDR3 coding DNA: TGTGCCAGCAGCTTGTGGAACGGGGAGACCCAGTACTTC. It is translated as CASSLWNGETQYF.

The J gene is TRBJ2-3, the V gene TRBV27, with D possibly matching TRBD2 (5 bases). Trimming pared 3 bases from V and 5 bases from J, leaving 9 bases between. CDR3 length: 13 residues. The germline CDR1 and CDR2 sequences are MNHEY and SMNVEV (reference sequence). The CDR3 nucleotides are TGTGCCAGCAGTTTTTCCAGCGGAGATACGCAGTATTTT. This translates into CASSFSSGDTQYF.

The CDR3 DNA reads TGTGCCAGCAGCTTAGCGGCAGGGGACTACAATGAGCAGTTCTTC. Amino acid sequence: CASSLAAGDYNEQFF. The chain couples TRBV7-2 to TRBJ2-1; D may be TRBD1 (6 bases). Germline lookup yields CDR1 SGHTA and CDR2 FQGNSA. The V end lost 0 bases, the J end lost 3 bases, and 9 bases lay between the germline ends. There are 15 residues in the CDR3. The full variable domain, its missing parts supplied by reference TRBV7-2 and TRBJ2-1, is GAGVSQSPSNKVTEKGKDVELRCDPISGHTALYWYRQSLGQGLEFLIYFQGNSAPDKSGLPSDRFSAERTGGSVSTLTIQRTQQEDSAVYLCASSLAAGDYNEQFFGPGTRLTVL.

The chain is built from TRBV7-6 and TRBJ1-1; D remains unclear. Germline V CDR1 and CDR2: SGHVS, FNYEAQ. The CDR3 runs to 15 residues. Trimming left V 5 bases short and J 0 bases short, with 13 bases between. The CDR3 sequence is CASSGGHTLNTEAFF. In nucleotides, the CDR3 is TGTGCCAGCAGCGGTGGGCATACTTTGAACACTGAAGCTTTCTTT.

This clone appeared a few times. V usage is TRBV5-5 and J usage is TRBJ1-4, with TRBD1 matching over 7 bases. This CDR3 is built from 15 residues. The trim removed 3 bases at V and 4 bases at J, leaving 6 bases unmatched. Germline loops: CDR1 SGHKS, CDR2 YYEKEE (reference sequence). DNA of the CDR3: TGTGCCAGCAGCTCGGGGACAGCAATTAATGAAAAACTGTTTTTT. This gives the protein CASSSGTAINEKLFF.

This clone occurred once. This sequence joins TRBV14 and TRBJ2-1; possibly TRBD2 for D (5 bases). The V and J ends lost 3 bases and 9 bases respectively, with 12 bases between them. Germline CDR1 SGHDN, CDR2 FVKESK. The CDR3 spans 13 residues. The CDR3 sequence: CASSQVASGEQFF. The DNA for the CDR3 is TGTGCCAGCAGCCAGGTTGCAAGCGGTGAGCAGTTCTTC.

V gene TRBV7-2 combines with J gene TRBJ2-7; 8 bases agree with TRBD2. The CDR3 runs to 14 residues. Germline loops: CDR1 SGHTA, CDR2 FQGNSA. After removal of 4 bases from V and 13 bases from J, the junction contained 15 bases not matched to a gene. The CDR3 sequence is CASSSSSGGPSLYF. CDR3 bases: TGTGCCAGCAGCTCCTCCTCGGGAGGGCCCAGCCTCTACTTC.